A selection of T cell receptor beta chains follows, all from one sample in a study of technical replicates of blood from several donors. Assay used: immunoSEQ multiplex PCR; TCRdb lists only in-frame clones, some missing. The profile covers about 74,000 clones, with just under 95% appearing a single time and about 0.25% taken by the ten largest. The specimen was T cells isolated from PBMCs. The receptors stem from a human donor in good health. Each CDR3 is given with its conserved first and last residue.

V gene: TRBV6-6; J gene: TRBJ2-7; CDR3 protein: CASSPDGGRHEQYF
V gene: TRBV13; J gene: TRBJ2-7; CDR3 protein: CASSPDRGRTYEQYF
V gene: TRBV29-1; J gene: TRBJ2-1; CDR3 protein: CSVGYSYNEQFF
V gene: TRBV19; J gene: TRBJ2-2; CDR3 protein: CASSILGLAGGNTGELFF
V gene: TRBV19; J gene: TRBJ2-7; CDR3 protein: CASSKQGTLVSNEQYF
V gene: TRBV30; J gene: TRBJ1-5; CDR3 protein: CAWSERGKAGQPQHF
V gene: TRBV6-5; J gene: TRBJ2-7; CDR3 protein: CASRGTGDFYEQYF
V gene: TRBV28; J gene: TRBJ2-2; CDR3 protein: CASSLDRENTGELFF
V gene: TRBV6-5; J gene: TRBJ2-3; CDR3 protein: CAIAQGLADTQYF
V gene: TRBV19; J gene: TRBJ2-7; CDR3 protein: CASSTLFQSEQYF
V gene: TRBV5-1; J gene: TRBJ1-5; CDR3 protein: CASSLDSLVTPQHF
V gene: TRBV29-1; J gene: TRBJ2-4; CDR3 protein: CSALSVGGVIQYF
V gene: TRBV10-1; J gene: TRBJ2-5; CDR3 protein: CASSPGTSGYQETQYF
V gene: TRBV4-2; J gene: TRBJ1-1; CDR3 protein: CASSYGGGTEAFF
V gene: TRBV19; J gene: TRBJ1-6; CDR3 protein: CASSIQRDSPLHF
V gene: TRBV9; J gene: TRBJ1-1; CDR3 protein: CASSAGQGHTEAFF
V gene: TRBV2; J gene: TRBJ2-5; CDR3 protein: CASSPQETQYF
V gene: TRBV6-5; J gene: TRBJ1-5; CDR3 protein: CASSGGRNQPQHF
V gene: TRBV7-9; J gene: TRBJ2-7; CDR3 protein: CASSLETGGGPGQYF
V gene: TRBV5-1; J gene: TRBJ2-3; CDR3 protein: CASLGGPSTDTQYF
V gene: TRBV27; J gene: TRBJ2-5; CDR3 protein: CASSSTGGDLEVGPPETQYF
V gene: TRBV7-2; J gene: TRBJ1-6; CDR3 protein: CASSFPGQSAVPLHF
V gene: TRBV20-1; J gene: TRBJ1-1; CDR3 protein: CSAESTEAFF
V gene: TRBV4-1; J gene: TRBJ1-2; CDR3 protein: CASSRHAGTEGDQNYGYTF
V gene: TRBV2; J gene: TRBJ1-6; CDR3 protein: CASAGSYNSPLHF
V gene: TRBV30; J gene: TRBJ2-7; CDR3 protein: CAWSRQGEQYF
V gene: TRBV6-5; J gene: TRBJ1-2; CDR3 protein: CASSYSTGAYGYTF
V gene: TRBV11-2; J gene: TRBJ2-7; CDR3 protein: CASSLGGTSGGRGEQYF
V gene: TRBV4-1; J gene: TRBJ2-7; CDR3 protein: CASSQKQGRSSYEQYF
V gene: TRBV5-4; J gene: TRBJ2-1; CDR3 protein: CASSSGGLTGADNEQFF
V gene: TRBV5-1; J gene: TRBJ1-1; CDR3 protein: CASRTVGGRNTEAFF
V gene: TRBV5-6; J gene: TRBJ1-2; CDR3 protein: CASSLSRGRRGYTF
V gene: TRBV6-6; J gene: TRBJ2-3; CDR3 protein: CASSWTGKPSTDTQYF
V gene: TRBV5-1; J gene: TRBJ2-7; CDR3 protein: CASSLTGDTYEQYF